This T cell receptor beta chain stems from a study of T cell repertoires in cytomegalovirus infection. On the study more broadly: Public TCR beta signatures marked donors with CMV infection and the matching HLA. General study findings and limits: Dominant in the ex vivo response were TCR beta clonotypes restricted by HLA-C and specific for CMV. The cumulative frequency of public TCR beta families identified carriers of CMV plus the relevant HLA.

Germline V gives CDR1 SGHAT, CDR2 FQNNGV. V gave up 5 bases and J gave up 3 bases; unmatched junction bases: 1. The CDR3 has 12 amino acids. TCRdb reanalysed the reads using MiXCR and keeps one entry per CDR3 protein. The sample yields a few hundred thousand distinct CDR3 sequences, approximately 9.2% seen once. In its sample, this clonotype was seen many times. Antigen specificity is unknown. Sequenced: PBMCs. The gene calls are TRBV11-2 and TRBJ2-7, with TRBD1 matching over 7 bases. The receptor comes from a human donor in good health (CMV status not recorded). Some clones in this sample may be carry-over from other donors' samples. CDR3: CASSHRGYEQYF. Written as DNA, the CDR3 is TGTGCCAGCAGCCACAGGGGCTACGAGCAGTACTTC.